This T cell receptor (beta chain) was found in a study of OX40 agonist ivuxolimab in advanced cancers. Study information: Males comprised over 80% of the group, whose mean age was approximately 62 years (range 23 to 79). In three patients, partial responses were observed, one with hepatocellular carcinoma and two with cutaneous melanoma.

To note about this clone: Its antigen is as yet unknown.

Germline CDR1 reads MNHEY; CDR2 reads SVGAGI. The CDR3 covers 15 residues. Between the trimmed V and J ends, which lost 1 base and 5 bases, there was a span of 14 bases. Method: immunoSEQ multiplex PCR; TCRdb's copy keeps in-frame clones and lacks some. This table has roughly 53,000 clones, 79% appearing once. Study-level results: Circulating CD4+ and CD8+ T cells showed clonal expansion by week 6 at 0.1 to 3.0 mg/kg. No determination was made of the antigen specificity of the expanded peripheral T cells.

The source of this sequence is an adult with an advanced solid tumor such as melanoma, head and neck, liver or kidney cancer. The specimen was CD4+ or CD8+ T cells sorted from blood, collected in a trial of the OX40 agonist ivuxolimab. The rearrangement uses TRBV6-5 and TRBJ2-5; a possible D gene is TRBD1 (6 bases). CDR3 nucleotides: TGTGCCAGCAGTTACTATACGGAAAGGGGGGAGACCCAGTACTTC. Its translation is CASSYYTERGETQYF.